This entry concerns a single T cell receptor (beta chain). Its specificity is not known. This sample is part of a study of OX40 agonist ivuxolimab in advanced cancers. Study findings and constraints: Low normalized T-cell clonal expansion was also seen in some nonresponders.

Sequencing was performed with immunoSEQ multiplex PCR; in TCRdb, only in-frame clones are kept and a portion is missing. This table has under 110,000 clones, 75% to 95% appearing once. The source is an adult with an advanced solid tumor such as melanoma, head and neck, liver or kidney cancer. The sample was CD4+ or CD8+ T cells sorted from blood, taken in a trial of the OX40 agonist ivuxolimab.

CDR3 coding DNA: TGTGCTAGCAGAGACAGGAACACAGATACGCAGTATTTT. Translated: CASRDRNTDTQYF. The J gene is TRBJ2-3, the V gene TRBV12-5; D might be TRBD1 (6 bases). Trimming removed 9 bases at V and 2 bases at J, with 12 bases between. The germline V gene encodes CDR1 LGHNT and CDR2 FRNRAP. The length of the CDR3 is 13 residues.